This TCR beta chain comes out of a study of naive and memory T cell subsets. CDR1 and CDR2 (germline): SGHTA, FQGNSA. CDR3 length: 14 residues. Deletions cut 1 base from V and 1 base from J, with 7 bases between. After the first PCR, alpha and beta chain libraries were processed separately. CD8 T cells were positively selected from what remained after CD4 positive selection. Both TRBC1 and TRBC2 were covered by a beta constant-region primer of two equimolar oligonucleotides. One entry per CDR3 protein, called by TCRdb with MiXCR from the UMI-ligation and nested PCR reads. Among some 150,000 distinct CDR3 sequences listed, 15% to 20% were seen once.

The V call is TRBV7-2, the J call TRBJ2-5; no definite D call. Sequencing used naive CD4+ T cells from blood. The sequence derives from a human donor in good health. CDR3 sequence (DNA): TGTGCCAGCAGCTTAGACCCAATCCAAGAGACCCAGTACTTC. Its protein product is CASSLDPIQETQYF.